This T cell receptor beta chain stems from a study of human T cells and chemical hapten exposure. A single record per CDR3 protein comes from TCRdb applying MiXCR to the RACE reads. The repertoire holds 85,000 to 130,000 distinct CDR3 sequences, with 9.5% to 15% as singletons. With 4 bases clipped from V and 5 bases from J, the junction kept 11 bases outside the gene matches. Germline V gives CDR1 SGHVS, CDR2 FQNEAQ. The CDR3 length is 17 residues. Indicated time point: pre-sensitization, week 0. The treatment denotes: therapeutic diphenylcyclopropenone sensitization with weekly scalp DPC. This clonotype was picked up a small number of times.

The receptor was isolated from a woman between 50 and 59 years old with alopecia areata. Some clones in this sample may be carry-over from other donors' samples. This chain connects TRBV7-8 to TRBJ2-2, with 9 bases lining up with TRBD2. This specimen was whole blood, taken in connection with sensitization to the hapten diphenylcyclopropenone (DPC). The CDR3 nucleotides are TGTGCCAGCAGCTCCGACGGCGCGGGAGGGCGGACCGGGGAGCTGTTTTTT. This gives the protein CASSSDGAGGRTGELFF.